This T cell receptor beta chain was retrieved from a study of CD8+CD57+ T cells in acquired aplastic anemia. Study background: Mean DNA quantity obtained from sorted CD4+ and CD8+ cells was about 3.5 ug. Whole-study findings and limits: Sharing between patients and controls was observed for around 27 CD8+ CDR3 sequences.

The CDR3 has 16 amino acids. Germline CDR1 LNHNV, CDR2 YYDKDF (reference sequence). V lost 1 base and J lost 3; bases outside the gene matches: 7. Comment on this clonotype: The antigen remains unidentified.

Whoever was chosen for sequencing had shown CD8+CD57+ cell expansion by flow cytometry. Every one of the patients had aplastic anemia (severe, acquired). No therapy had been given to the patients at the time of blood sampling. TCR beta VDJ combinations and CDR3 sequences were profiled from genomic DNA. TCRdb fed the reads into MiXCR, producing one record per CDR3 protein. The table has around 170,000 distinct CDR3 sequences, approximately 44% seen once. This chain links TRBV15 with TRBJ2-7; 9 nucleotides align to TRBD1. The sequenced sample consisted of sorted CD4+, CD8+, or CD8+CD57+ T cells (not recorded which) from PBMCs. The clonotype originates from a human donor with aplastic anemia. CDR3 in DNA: TGTGCCACCAGCAGAGGATTCGGGACAGGGATCTACGAGCAGTACGTC. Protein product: CATSRGFGTGIYEQYV.